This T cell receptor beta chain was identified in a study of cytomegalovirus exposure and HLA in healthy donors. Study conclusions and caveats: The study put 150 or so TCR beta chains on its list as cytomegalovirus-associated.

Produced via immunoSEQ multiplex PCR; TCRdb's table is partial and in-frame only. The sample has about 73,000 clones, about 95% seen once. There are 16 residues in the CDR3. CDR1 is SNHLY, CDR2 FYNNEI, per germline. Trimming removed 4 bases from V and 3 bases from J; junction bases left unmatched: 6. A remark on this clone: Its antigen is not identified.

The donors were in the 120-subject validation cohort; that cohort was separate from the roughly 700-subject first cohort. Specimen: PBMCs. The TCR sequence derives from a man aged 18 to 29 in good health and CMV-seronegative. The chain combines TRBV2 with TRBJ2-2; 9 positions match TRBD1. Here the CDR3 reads CASSAPGQGYTGELFF. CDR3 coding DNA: TGTGCCAGCAGTGCCCCCGGACAGGGGTACACCGGGGAGCTGTTTTTT.